This T cell receptor beta chain was obtained from a study of blood T cell repertoires in COVID-19 (dated by TCRdb to between 2020 and 2021). Context from the whole study: Samples covering the acute and convalescent phases of COVID-19 were provided by collaborators in the United States, Italy and Spain. Subjects who had been exposed to COVID-19, were actively infected with it, or had recovered from it provided the deeply sampled blood TCRbeta repertoires that made up the dataset. The samples were drawn from the first 160 participants of the ongoing ImmuneRACE study and from 1,254 subjects provided by 6 global collaborators. The sample metadata nearly always contained a de-identified subject ID, COVID-19 status, age in years and sex. The prospective study material was composed of cDNA or gDNA derived from T cells, B-cell-depleted T cells, or PBMCs. HLA class I and class II types, where available, came from metadata supplied by the sample provider rather than from assay-based typing. The repertoires were released in a freely available public database meant as a resource for research on the immune response to SARS-CoV-2. Results the study describes overall, beyond this receptor: Clinical and demographic metadata were provided uncurated, with the amount varying by source and participant.

Enrolling through a virtual design, the prospective study's participants ranged in age from roughly 18 to 100 years and lived across 20 to 30 United States geographic areas. In the prospective study, participants were assigned to cohorts based on the clinical history participants reported in a screening survey and a study questionnaire. Exposed participants were defined as having been in contact with someone with a PCR-confirmed or clinician-diagnosed COVID-19 case within 2 weeks of study entry. Each participant in the prospective study had whole blood, serum and a nasopharyngeal or oropharyngeal swab collected by mobile phlebotomists. Over a 2-month period, participants in the prospective study had the option of providing additional blood draws and questionnaires. Prospective study blood samples were shipped either frozen or at room temperature before DNA extraction. The CDR3 runs 13 amino acids, cysteine and phenylalanine included. Just CDR3 DNA is preserved here, 39 bases in frame from base 1. For CDR1 and CDR2, the germline V gene lists LGHNA and YNFKEQ. V loses 1 base of germline sequence and J loses 7 bases, and the interval between the two ends is 5 bases.

Comment on this clone: Its antigen remains undetermined. No per-base quality is available; no much larger clone lies one base away.

TCRbeta CDR3 regions were amplified from genomic DNA using the immunoSEQ Assay, a bias-controlled multiplex PCR. On the study's bioinformatics: The number of nucleated cells in each sample was estimated by amplification of reference gene primers within the assay. To quantify the absolute abundance of each unique TCRbeta CDR3 rearrangement, sequence reads were collapsed and filtered. Productive Simpson clonality was computed per sample as the square root of Simpson's diversity index over productive rearrangements. TCRdb stores this immuneACCESS table with in-frame sequences only. Part of the clones is absent; in the studies checked, under half of the shortfall reflects unresolved V genes, and no reason is known for the rest. The V and J calls and the clone size are those of that table, but D and trimming were determined from the DNA. Within this sample are about 200,000 clones, with 75% to 90% of them counted one time only. The top ten clonotypes cover about 4% of the sample.

This receptor was taken from a woman aged 25 to 39 who had been exposed to COVID-19. The source material was PBMCs or T cells enriched from blood (not recorded which). The chain joins TRBV4-2 to TRBJ1-6, with the D segment identity uncertain. The CDR3 loop reads CASSQVINSPLHF. The DNA sequence is given as TGTGCCAGCAGCCAAGTTATAAATTCACCCCTCCACTTT.